The 13 T cell receptor beta chains listed next were all sequenced from one sample in a study of blood T cell repertoires in COVID-19. The data were produced by immunoSEQ multiplex PCR, yet TCRdb's version contains in-frame clones alone and is incomplete. The sample holds fewer than 200,000 clones, roughly 91% seen once. The sequencing input was peripheral blood. The receptors here all came from a man in his forties with active or convalescent COVID-19.

The chain carries TRBV12-5 and TRBJ2-3, with 8 bases matching TRBD2. J was trimmed by 1 base and V by 6 bases; bases with no gene match: 6. Germline CDR1 reads LGHNT; CDR2 reads FRNRAP. This CDR3 region has 15 residues. This CDR3 is CASGLGGAGTDTQYF. CDR3 in DNA: TGTGCTAGTGGACTCGGGGGGGCCGGCACAGATACGCAGTATTTT.

The chain couples TRBV18 to TRBJ2-7; 7 bases agree with TRBD1. The germline V gene encodes CDR1 KGHSH and CDR2 LQKENI. Trimming cost V 3 bases and J 2 bases; bases outside gene matches: 13. The CDR3 length is 17 residues. This CDR3 is CASSPLRWDSKAYEQYF. CDR3 bases: TGTGCCAGCTCACCCCTACGGTGGGACAGTAAAGCCTACGAGCAGTACTTC.

The gene calls are TRBV7-9 and TRBJ2-1; possibly TRBD1 for D (6 bases). Germline assignment: CDR1 SEHNR and CDR2 FQNEAQ (reference sequence). The CDR3 spans 15 residues. The V and J ends lost 2 bases and 5 bases respectively, with 13 bases between them. The CDR3 DNA sequence: TGTGCCAGCAGCTTAAAGTTGACAGGCCACAATGAGCAGTTCTTC. Translation: CASSLKLTGHNEQFF. Looking up the rest from reference TRBV7-9 and TRBJ2-1 gives the full variable domain: DTGVSQNPRHKITKRGQNVTFRCDPISEHNRLYWYRQTLGQGPEFLTYFQNEAQLEKSRLLSDRFSAERPKGSFSTLEIQRTEQGDSAMYLCASSLKLTGHNEQFFGPGTRLTVL.

The V call is TRBV9, the J call TRBJ1-2; tentative D call: TRBD1 (6 bases). From germline, CDR1 is SGDLS and CDR2 YYNGEE. V shed 0 bases and J shed 3 bases, with 9 bases lying between them. This CDR3 has 14 residues. CDR3 DNA sequence: TGTGCCAGCAGCGTAGCTTCAGGGGACTATGGCTACACCTTC. Amino acid sequence: CASSVASGDYGYTF. The complete variable domain, with remaining parts taken from reference TRBV9 and TRBJ1-2, reads DSGVTQTPKHLITATGQRVTLRCSPRSGDLSVYWYQQSLDQGLQFLIQYYNGEERAKGNILERFSAQQFPDLHSELNLSSLELGDSALYFCASSVASGDYGYTFGSGTRLTVV.

This sequence joins TRBV6-6 and TRBJ1-1; TRBD1 matches at 7 bases. CDR3 length equals 15 residues. Trimming took 6 bases from V and 2 from J; bases not matched to a gene: 9. Germline V gene sequence: CDR1 MNHNY, CDR2 SVGAGI (reference sequence). The CDR3 sequence: CASSSKRQGNTEAFF. The CDR3 nucleotides are TGTGCCAGCAGCTCCAAGAGACAGGGAAACACTGAAGCTTTCTTT.

J is TRBJ2-5 and V is TRBV27, with 9 bases identical to TRBD1. The germline V gene has CDR1 MNHEY and CDR2 SMNVEV (reference sequence). This CDR3 is built from 15 residues. J was trimmed by 2 bases and V by 5 bases; bases with no gene match: 6. CDR3 amino acids: CASSTVGTGQETQYF. The CDR3, as DNA: TGTGCCAGCAGTACAGTCGGGACAGGGCAAGAGACCCAGTACTTC.

CDR3 bases: TGCGCCAGCAGCCCCCGGGGAGTGATGGGGGAGACCCAGTACTTC. This translates into CASSPRGVMGETQYF. This sequence joins TRBV5-1 and TRBJ2-5, with D tentatively TRBD2 (5 bases). The CDR3 is made up of 15 amino acids. With 4 bases removed from V and 5 bases from J, the gap between germline ends came to 18 bases. The germline V gene encodes CDR1 SGHRS and CDR2 YFSETQ.

This chain uses TRBV2 with TRBJ2-6, with D uncertain. The V gene lost 6 bases and the J gene lost 2 bases, with 11 bases spanning the gap. Germline CDR1 is SNHLY and CDR2 is FYNNEI. The CDR3 covers 15 residues. CDR3 in amino acids: CASRARGTGANVLTF. For the CDR3, the DNA is TGTGCCAGCAGGGCTCGTGGTACTGGGGCCAACGTCCTGACTTTC.

The chain recombines TRBV11-2 with TRBJ1-6; 11 positions agree with TRBD1. After removal of 5 bases from V and 7 bases from J, the junction contained 10 bases not matched to a gene. This CDR3 has 17 residues. CDR1 is SGHAT and CDR2 is FQNNGV in the germline V gene. The CDR3 coding sequence is TGTGCCAGCAGCCGGACAGGGGGCGCCTTGGCCAATTCACCCCTCCACTTT. This codes for CASSRTGGALANSPLHF. Drawing the rest from reference TRBV11-2 and TRBJ1-6, the complete variable domain is EAGVAQSPRYKIIEKRQSVAFWCNPISGHATLYWYQQILGQGPKLLIQFQNNGVVDDSQLPKDRFSAERLKGVDSTLKIQPAKLEDSAVYLCASSRTGGALANSPLHFGNGTRLTVT.

The genes are TRBV24-1 and TRBJ1-1; TRBD1 matches at 8 bases. Germline loops: CDR1 KGHDR, CDR2 SFDVKD. J gave up 3 bases and V 9 bases, and 8 bases lay outside the gene matches. This CDR3 has 14 amino acids. CDR3 sequence (DNA): TGTGCCACCCGAGCAGGGGGCGCGGACACTGAAGCTTTCTTT. Protein: CATRAGGADTEAFF.

This chain uses TRBV3-1 (or the pseudogene TRBV3-2) with TRBJ2-1; 13 bases align to TRBD2. The CDR3 covers 15 residues. The ends lost 6 bases at V and 7 bases at J; junction bases unmatched: 6. The germline CDR1 and CDR2 sequences are LGHDT and YNNKEL (reference sequence). In DNA, the CDR3 is TGTGCCAGCAGTCACCCGGGACTAGCGGGAAATGAGCAGTTCTTC. Translation: CASSHPGLAGNEQFF.

The chain uses TRBV27 and TRBJ1-1; D unclear. This CDR3 spans 17 amino acids. Deletions cut 2 bases from V and 2 bases from J, with 18 bases between. Germline lookup yields CDR1 MNHEY and CDR2 SMNVEV (reference sequence). For the CDR3, the DNA is TGTGCCAGCAGTTTAAAGCAAGCGGGAACCATCAACACTGAAGCTTTCTTT. It is translated as CASSLKQAGTINTEAFF.

In this sample, this clone turned up a few times. V gene TRBV7-2 combines with J gene TRBJ1-4, with 7 bases aligning to TRBD1. The CDR3 consists of 15 residues. V lost 5 bases to trimming and J lost 5 bases; unmatched junction nucleotides: 8. From germline, CDR1 is SGHTA and CDR2 FQGNSA. Here the CDR3 DNA reads TGTGCCAGCAGCAGTCAGGGGGATTTGAATGAAAAACTGTTTTTT. Its protein product is CASSSQGDLNEKLFF.